This T cell receptor (beta chain) was captured by sequencing in a study of cytomegalovirus exposure and HLA in healthy donors. V trimming: 4 bases; J trimming: 4 bases; junction bases outside the gene matches: 3. The length of the CDR3 is 13 residues. Germline lookup yields CDR1 KGHSH and CDR2 LQKENI. Study-wide findings and caveats: 15,000 to 20,000 TCR beta sequences were associated with HLA alleles at 0.05 false discovery rate in a later analysis. Being productive about 87% or about 30% of the time was typical of most TCR beta V segments in an earlier analysis.

PCR was performed using 60 Vbeta and 13 Jbeta primers. Clones were sequenced by immunoSEQ multiplex PCR, and TCRdb holds only the in-frame ones, with some missing. The table shows roughly 250,000 clones, with about 83% occurring only once. Worth noting for this clone: Its antigen is unidentified.

Specimen: PBMCs. This rearrangement joins TRBV18 to TRBJ1-1, with TRBD1 matching 7 bases. The source of this sequence is a woman between 35 and 50 years old in good health and CMV-seropositive. CDR3 DNA sequence: TGTGCCAGCTCACTTCAGGGGGGCACTGAAGCTTTCTTT. Translated: CASSLQGGTEAFF. The variable domain in full, with the rest retrieved from reference TRBV18 and TRBJ1-1, is NAGVMQNPRHLVRRRGQEARLRCSPMKGHSHVYWYRQLPEEGLKFMVYLQKENIIDESGMPKERFSAEFPKEGPSILRIQQVVRGDSAAYFCASSLQGGTEAFFGQGTRLTVV.